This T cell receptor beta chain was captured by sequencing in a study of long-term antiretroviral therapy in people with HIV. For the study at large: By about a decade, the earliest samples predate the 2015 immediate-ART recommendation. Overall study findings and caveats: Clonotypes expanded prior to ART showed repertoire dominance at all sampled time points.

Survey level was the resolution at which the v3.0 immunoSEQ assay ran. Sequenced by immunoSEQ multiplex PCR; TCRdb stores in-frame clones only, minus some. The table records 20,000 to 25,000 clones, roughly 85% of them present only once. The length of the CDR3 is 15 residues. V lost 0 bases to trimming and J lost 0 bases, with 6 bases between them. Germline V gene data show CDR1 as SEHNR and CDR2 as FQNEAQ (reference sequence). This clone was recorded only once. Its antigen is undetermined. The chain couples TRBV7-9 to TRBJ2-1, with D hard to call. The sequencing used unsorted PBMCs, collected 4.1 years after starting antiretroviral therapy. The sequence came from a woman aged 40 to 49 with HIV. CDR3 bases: TGTGCCAGCAGCTTAGCGTATAGCTCCTACAATGAGCAGTTCTTC. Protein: CASSLAYSSYNEQFF.